A single sample gave rise to the 17 T cell receptor beta chains below, sequenced in a study of blood T cell repertoires in COVID-19. Sequenced by immunoSEQ multiplex PCR; TCRdb stores in-frame clones only, minus some. The data contain 80,000 to 100,000 clones, about 91% of them singletons. Sequencing was carried out using peripheral blood. The receptors were sampled from a man aged 50 to 60 with COVID-19, enrolled during active disease.

The V gene is TRBV6-5, the J gene TRBJ1-1; tentatively, D is TRBD1 (6 bases). V lost 4 bases and J lost 6, with 12 bases in between. In germline, CDR1 is MNHEY, CDR2 SVGAGI. The CDR3 is made up of 13 amino acids. DNA of the CDR3: TGTGCCAGCAGTTCTACAGGGCTGGCTGAAGCTTTCTTT. Its protein is CASSSTGLAEAFF.

The V gene is TRBV6-5, the J gene TRBJ2-3, with 7 bases that match TRBD1. After removal of 5 bases from V and 5 bases from J, the junction contained 4 bases not matched to a gene. The CDR3 covers 13 residues. Germline V CDR1 and CDR2: MNHEY, SVGAGI. The CDR3 DNA follows: TGTGCCAGCAGTCGAGGGGGCGAAGATACGCAGTATTTT. As protein: CASSRGGEDTQYF.

The genes are TRBV9 and TRBJ2-2; 13 bases line up with TRBD2. V shed 0 bases, J shed 4 bases, and the junction held 6 bases outside the gene matches. The CDR3 length is 18 residues. In germline, CDR1 is SGDLS, CDR2 YYNGEE. CDR3 protein: CASSVDTGTSGVTGELFF. The CDR3 bases are TGTGCCAGCAGCGTAGATACAGGGACTAGCGGGGTCACCGGGGAGCTGTTTTTT.

This clone showed up just once. The chain employs TRBV5-5 and TRBJ2-6; unclear D gene. The CDR3 consists of 14 residues. CDR1 is SGHKS and CDR2 is YYEKEE in the germline V gene (reference sequence). V lost 7 bases and J 8 bases, leaving 16 bases between the germline ends. The chain's CDR3 is CASADILEPNVLTF. Here the CDR3 DNA reads TGTGCCAGCGCCGATATTCTAGAGCCCAACGTCCTGACTTTC.

This chain connects TRBV18 to TRBJ1-4; 7 bases match TRBD1. The CDR3 runs to 13 residues. Unmatched junction bases numbered 3, after V lost 3 bases and J lost 8 bases. Germline CDR1 and CDR2: KGHSH and LQKENI. CDR3 nucleotides: TGTGCCAGCTCACCGGGGACAGAGGAAAAACTGTTTTTT. Its protein is CASSPGTEEKLFF.

V and J are TRBV11-2 and TRBJ1-3, with D unclear. Trimming stripped 5 bases from V and 4 bases from J, with 9 bases between. The CDR3 length is 13 residues. Germline CDR1 SGHAT, CDR2 FQNNGV. CDR3 region: CASSRRLGNTIYF. Here the CDR3 DNA reads TGTGCCAGCAGCCGCCGGTTGGGAAACACCATATATTTT.

V is TRBV28 and J is TRBJ1-2; TRBD1 matches at 8 bases. Unmatched junction bases numbered 12, after V lost 4 bases and J lost 8 bases. This CDR3 comprises 15 residues. The germline V gene has CDR1 MDHEN and CDR2 SYDVKM. As DNA, the CDR3 is TGTGCCAGCAGTTGGGCAGGGGGCCTCCTCGGGGGCTACACCTTC. It specifies CASSWAGGLLGGYTF.

The rearrangement uses TRBV7-3 and TRBJ2-2, with a tentative D call TRBD2 (6 bases). V was clipped by 5 bases and J by 6 bases, with 19 bases between them. Germline V lookup: CDR1 SGHTA, CDR2 FQGTGA. The CDR3 spans 16 residues. DNA for the CDR3: TGTGCCAGCAGCCGGATTAAAACGGGGGAGGCCGGGGAGCTGTTTTTT. This codes for CASSRIKTGEAGELFF.

This clone was seen ten or more times. This chain links TRBV6-5 with TRBJ1-2, with D perhaps matching TRBD1 (6 bases). The V end was cut by 0 bases, the J end by 8 bases, with 19 bases between. The CDR3 loop spans 16 amino acids. CDR1 is MNHEY, CDR2 SVGAGI, per germline. CDR3 residues: CASSYSIAGALWGYTF. DNA of the CDR3: TGTGCCAGCAGTTACTCCATAGCAGGGGCCCTATGGGGCTACACCTTC.

The rearrangement joins TRBV5-4 to TRBJ2-5; 11 bases agree with TRBD2. Per the germline V gene, CDR1 is SGHNT and CDR2 is YYREEE (reference sequence). The ends lost 0 bases at V and 5 bases at J; junction bases unmatched: 3. This CDR3 comprises 15 residues. CDR3 nucleotides: TGTGCCAGCAGCTTGGGACTAGCGGGGCAGGAGACCCAGTACTTC. This gives the protein CASSLGLAGQETQYF.

This chain connects TRBV3-1 (or the pseudogene TRBV3-2) to TRBJ1-3; TRBD1 is a possible D gene (6 bases). From germline, CDR1 is LGHDT and CDR2 YNNKEL (reference sequence). Trimming stripped 4 bases from V and 0 bases from J, with 13 bases between. This CDR3 is 16 amino acids long. CDR3 amino acids: CASSRDGRGSGNTIYF. Written as DNA, the CDR3 is TGTGCCAGCAGCCGAGACGGCAGGGGCTCTGGAAACACCATATATTTT.

The chain recombines TRBV10-3 with TRBJ2-1; 11 nucleotides agree with TRBD2. Losses at the gene ends were 4 bases for V and 1 base for J; bases not matched to a gene: 9. Germline assignment: CDR1 ENHRY and CDR2 SYGVKD. The CDR3 is 18 residues long. CDR3 loop: CAISAGLAGDFSYNEQFF. The CDR3 DNA reads as TGTGCCATCAGTGCAGGACTAGCGGGCGATTTTTCCTACAATGAGCAGTTCTTC.

The chain combines TRBV7-9 with TRBJ1-3; D is possibly TRBD1 (6 bases). The V end lost 6 bases, the J end lost 0 bases, and 15 bases lay between the germline ends. CDR3 length: 16 residues. The V gene's germline CDR1 is SEHNR and CDR2 FQNEAQ (reference sequence). CDR3 amino acids: CASRQTGAGSGNTIYF. DNA of the CDR3: TGTGCCAGCAGACAGACAGGAGCCGGCTCTGGAAACACCATATATTTT. The full variable domain, with the rest looked up from reference TRBV7-9 and TRBJ1-3, is DTGVSQNPRHKITKRGQNVTFRCDPISEHNRLYWYRQTLGQGPEFLTYFQNEAQLEKSRLLSDRFSAERPKGSFSTLEIQRTEQGDSAMYLCASRQTGAGSGNTIYFGEGSWLTVV.

The rearrangement links TRBV5-4 to TRBJ1-2, with a weak D call TRBD1 (6 bases). The ends were cut back, 4 bases at V and 4 bases at J, with 17 bases in the middle. CDR1 and CDR2 from the germline V gene are SGHNT and YYREEE (reference sequence). This CDR3 comprises 15 residues. Here the CDR3 DNA reads TGTGCCAGCAGCGCCCCCGGGACAACCGTCTATGGCTACACCTTC. This sequence encodes CASSAPGTTVYGYTF.

The rearrangement links TRBV24-1 to TRBJ1-2, with 10 bases that match TRBD1. The CDR3 is 17 residues long. Unmatched junction bases numbered 6, after V lost 3 bases and J lost 0 bases. The germline gives CDR1 KGHDR, CDR2 SFDVKD. CDR3 sequence: CATSDAGQGPSNYGYTF. CDR3 nucleotides: TGTGCCACCAGTGATGCGGGACAGGGGCCGTCTAACTATGGCTACACCTTC.

The rearrangement links TRBV30 to TRBJ2-7; D is ambiguous. CDR1 GTSNPN and CDR2 SVGIG come from the germline V gene (reference sequence). CDR3 length: 12 residues. V lost 1 base and J lost 0, with 4 bases in between. CDR3 in amino acids: CAWSDGSYEQYF. The CDR3 coding sequence is TGTGCCTGGAGTGACGGCTCCTACGAGCAGTACTTC.

The chain couples TRBV29-1 to TRBJ2-1, with TRBD2 matching over 8 bases. Germline V gene data show CDR1 as SQVTM and CDR2 as ANQGSEA. The J segment lost 6 bases and the V segment lost 4 bases, leaving 5 bases of the junction unmatched. The CDR3 is 13 amino acids. As DNA, the CDR3 is TGCAGCGTTGGTTCGGGGGGGCTCAATGAGCAGTTCTTC. The encoded protein is CSVGSGGLNEQFF.